Described below is a single T cell receptor (beta chain) sequence and its context. This specimen comes from a study of OX40 agonist ivuxolimab in advanced cancers. Libraries were prepared by immunoSEQ multiplex PCR; TCRdb keeps only in-frame clonotypes and omits some of them. The table records around 19,000 clones, around 79% of them present only once. The V end was cut by 2 bases, the J end by 7 bases, with 10 bases between. This CDR3 is 13 amino acids long. Germline values: CDR1 SGHDT, CDR2 YYEEEE. The sample in question was CD4+ or CD8+ T cells sorted from blood, obtained in a trial of the OX40 agonist ivuxolimab. The V and J genes are TRBV5-6 and TRBJ2-1, with D maybe TRBD1 (5 bases). The receptor was derived from an adult with an advanced solid tumor such as melanoma, head and neck, liver or kidney cancer. The DNA for the CDR3 is TGTGCCAGCAGCTTCCCCAGGGCAAATGAGCAGTTCTTC. Translating gives CASSFPRANEQFF.